One sample yielded the 10 T cell receptor beta chains listed below, sequenced in a study of blood T cell repertoires in COVID-19. Only in-frame clones appear in the TCRdb table, and some are missing; sequencing was by immunoSEQ multiplex PCR. The sample holds over 80,000 clones, roughly 84% seen once. Sequencing input: peripheral blood. These receptors all stem from an elderly woman with acute or convalescent COVID-19.

The rearrangement uses TRBV7-3 and TRBJ2-3, with TRBD2 matching over 13 bases. The germline gives CDR1 SGHTA, CDR2 FQGTGA. The CDR3 has 16 amino acids. V was pared by 4 bases and J by 6 bases, with 7 bases of the junction left unmatched. In DNA form, the CDR3 reads TGTGCCAGCAGCTCGGGACTAGCGGGACTAAGTGATACGCAGTATTTT. It specifies CASSSGLAGLSDTQYF. Based on the CDR3 plus reference TRBV7-3 and TRBJ2-3, the full variable domain is GAGVSQTPSNKVTEKGKYVELRCDPISGHTALYWYRQSLGQGPEFLIYFQGTGAADDSGLPNDRFFAVRPEGSVSTLKIQRTERGDSAVYLCASSSGLAGLSDTQYFGPGTRLTVL.

V and J are TRBV29-1 and TRBJ2-3; D remains unclear. The V end was cut by 3 bases, the J end by 6 bases, with 13 bases between. This CDR3 comprises 13 residues. Germline V gene sequence: CDR1 SQVTM, CDR2 ANQGSEA. The CDR3 sequence is CSVERSGLDTQYF. CDR3 nucleotides: TGCAGCGTTGAGAGATCCGGGTTGGATACGCAGTATTTT.

This clone was detected only a few times. V and J are TRBV7-3 and TRBJ2-5; 10 nucleotides agree with TRBD2. Trimming removed 5 bases from V and 2 bases from J; junction bases left unmatched: 5. CDR3 length equals 15 residues. Per the germline V gene, CDR1 is SGHTA and CDR2 is FQGTGA. Written as DNA, the CDR3 is TGTGCCAGCAGCCGGACTAGCGGATTACAAGAGACCCAGTACTTC. Protein sequence: CASSRTSGLQETQYF.

The chain combines TRBV4-3 with TRBJ1-5; 9 bases map to TRBD1. Germline V CDR1 and CDR2: LGHNA, YSLEER. The length of the CDR3 is 17 residues. Germline trimming cut 0 bases from V and 2 bases from J; bases unmatched to any gene: 5. Here the CDR3 DNA reads TGCGCCAGCAGCCAAGAATTTAGGACAGGGGGCAATCAGCCCCAGCATTTT. This translates into CASSQEFRTGGNQPQHF.

CDR3 loop: CATSGTTVGAQYF. In DNA, the CDR3 is TGCGCCACCTCCGGGACTACCGTCGGCGCGCAGTATTTT. The chain joins TRBV4-1 to TRBJ2-3, with 7 bases matching TRBD2. Germline V lookup: CDR1 MGHRA, CDR2 YSYEKL. The length of the CDR3 is 13 residues. V shed 10 bases, J shed 10 bases, and the junction held 14 bases outside the gene matches.

V and J are TRBV7-2 and TRBJ2-1, with 10 bases aligning to TRBD1. The germline V gene encodes CDR1 SGHTA and CDR2 FQGNSA. Trimming took 7 bases from V and 3 from J; bases not matched to a gene: 6. The CDR3 is 15 amino acids. In DNA, the CDR3 is TGTGCCAGCACCCGACAGGGGGCTGGCTACAATGAGCAGTTCTTC. Its protein product is CASTRQGAGYNEQFF.

The chain uses TRBV4-2 and TRBJ1-4; D perhaps matches TRBD1 (5 bases). The CDR3 is 16 residues long. With 6 bases removed from V and 6 bases from J, the gap between germline ends came to 20 bases. Germline V gene sequence: CDR1 LGHNA, CDR2 YNFKEQ. This CDR3 is CASSWGDRGRDEKLFF. As DNA, the CDR3 is TGTGCCAGCAGTTGGGGGGACCGTGGAAGGGATGAAAAACTGTTTTTT.

The genes are TRBV5-4 and TRBJ2-7; 11 nucleotides align to TRBD2. CDR1 is SGHNT and CDR2 is YYREEE in the germline V gene (reference sequence). Trimming removed 2 bases from V and 0 bases from J; junction bases left unmatched: 4. The CDR3 is 16 amino acids. The CDR3 nucleotides read TGTGCCAGCAGCTTACTAGCGGGGGACCGCTCCTACGAGCAGTACTTC. Translated, it gives CASSLLAGDRSYEQYF.

This chain joins TRBV19 and TRBJ2-7; no definite D call. The CDR3 has 13 residues. V was cut by 5 bases and J by 6 bases, with 14 bases left in between. Looked up from germline, CDR1 is LNHDA and CDR2 is SQIVND (reference sequence). The CDR3 region has the DNA TGTGCCAGTAGTGAAATAGCTTTTGGCGAGCAGTACTTC. It yields the protein CASSEIAFGEQYF. Drawing the rest from reference TRBV19 and TRBJ2-7, the complete variable domain is DGGITQSPKYLFRKEGQNVTLSCEQNLNHDAMYWYRQDPGQGLRLIYYSQIVNDFQKGDIAEGYSVSREKKESFPLTVTSAQKNPTAFYLCASSEIAFGEQYFGPGTRLTVT.

The chain recombines TRBV12-3 or TRBV12-4 with TRBJ1-2; a weak D match, TRBD1 (5 bases). V lost 6 bases and J lost 8, with 13 bases in between. The CDR3 covers 12 residues. The CDR3 coding sequence is TGTGCCAGCAGCTCCGACAGAAAAGGCTACACCTTC. It yields the protein CASSSDRKGYTF.